The 24 T cell receptor beta chains listed next were all sequenced from one sample in a study of OX40 agonist ivuxolimab in advanced cancers. Sequencing used immunoSEQ multiplex PCR; TCRdb keeps in-frame clones, though not all of them. This table holds roughly 92,000 clones, about 80% found once. The sample was CD4+ or CD8+ T cells sorted from blood, taken in a trial of the OX40 agonist ivuxolimab. The receptors originated from an adult with an advanced solid tumor such as melanoma, head and neck, liver or kidney cancer.

This rearrangement joins TRBV7-3 to TRBJ1-6, with 10 bases matching TRBD1. V dropped 5 bases and J dropped 9; count of bases not matched to a gene: 10. The CDR3 extends over 16 amino acids. Germline V CDR1 and CDR2: SGHTA, FQGTGA. CDR3 sequence reads: CASSPFRTGGLSPLHF. The CDR3 nucleotides read TGTGCCAGCAGCCCCTTTAGGACAGGGGGTCTTTCACCCCTCCACTTT.

Only one count was recorded for this clone. V is TRBV4-2 and J is TRBJ2-1; 9 bases map to TRBD1. Germline V gives CDR1 LGHNA, CDR2 YNFKEQ. Trimming removed 4 bases from V and 5 bases from J; junction bases left unmatched: 12. This CDR3 comprises 17 residues. The CDR3 DNA is TGTGCCAGCAGCCTTGGGTCCGGGACAGGGATAAACAATGAGCAGTTCTTC. As protein: CASSLGSGTGINNEQFF.

The genes are TRBV2 and TRBJ1-4, with a possible D match to TRBD1 (6 bases). The V and J ends lost 7 bases and 2 bases respectively, with 14 bases between them. The CDR3 runs 15 residues. CDR1 and CDR2 (germline): SNHLY, FYNNEI. The CDR3 nucleotides are TGTGCCAGCAAACGAACAGGGAGCACTAATGAAAAACTGTTTTTT. Translation: CASKRTGSTNEKLFF.

The chain links TRBV19 to TRBJ1-1; 9 nucleotides match TRBD1. In germline, CDR1 is LNHDA, CDR2 SQIVND (reference sequence). V dropped 3 bases and J dropped 3; count of bases not matched to a gene: 8. The length of the CDR3 is 16 residues. Here the CDR3 DNA reads TGTGCCAGTAGTATCCCCCGACAGGGGGAATACACTGAAGCTTTCTTT. Encoded protein: CASSIPRQGEYTEAFF. Combining the CDR3 with reference TRBV19 and TRBJ1-1 gives the whole variable domain DGGITQSPKYLFRKEGQNVTLSCEQNLNHDAMYWYRQDPGQGLRLIYYSQIVNDFQKGDIAEGYSVSREKKESFPLTVTSAQKNPTAFYLCASSIPRQGEYTEAFFGQGTRLTVV.

The chain has TRBV5-6 and TRBJ1-5; TRBD1 matches at 10 bases. The CDR3 extends over 15 amino acids. From germline, CDR1 is SGHDT and CDR2 YYEEEE. J was trimmed by 3 bases and V by 4 bases; bases with no gene match: 4. CDR3 coding DNA: TGTGCCAGCAGCGGGACAGGGGCCTTCAATCAGCCCCAGCATTTT. Its translation: CASSGTGAFNQPQHF. The whole variable domain, filled in from reference TRBV5-6 and TRBJ1-5, reads DAGVTQSPTHLIKTRGQQVTLRCSPKSGHDTVSWYQQALGQGPQFIFQYYEEEERQRGNFPDRFSGHQFPNYSSELNVNALLLGDSALYLCASSGTGAFNQPQHFGDGTRLSIL.

The chain carries TRBV6-5 and TRBJ2-1; 8 nucleotides line up with TRBD1. Germline V gene sequence: CDR1 MNHEY, CDR2 SVGAGI. The CDR3 consists of 12 residues. After removal of 10 bases from V and 6 bases from J, the junction contained 5 bases not matched to a gene. The CDR3 coding sequence is TGTGCCACTACGGACAGGGTCAATGAGCAGTTCTTC. Its translation is CATTDRVNEQFF.

This clone was seen a handful of times. The chain uses TRBV9 and TRBJ1-2; no definite D call. This CDR3 contains 15 residues. V was shortened by 4 bases and J by 7 bases, with 20 bases between the two germline ends. Germline CDR1 SGDLS, CDR2 YYNGEE. The chain's CDR3 is CASSPWYLHPTGYTF. DNA of the CDR3: TGTGCCAGCAGCCCCTGGTATCTCCACCCGACTGGCTACACCTTC.

The rearrangement links TRBV19 to TRBJ2-1, with TRBD1 matching over 8 bases. There are 15 residues in the CDR3. CDR1 is LNHDA and CDR2 is SQIVND in the germline V gene (reference sequence). The V and J ends lost 5 bases and 2 bases, in that order; junction bases with no gene match: 5. CDR3 region: CASSPRGLTYNEQFF. CDR3 DNA sequence: TGTGCCAGTAGTCCCAGGGGGCTAACCTACAATGAGCAGTTCTTC. The full variable domain, completed using reference TRBV19 and TRBJ2-1, is DGGITQSPKYLFRKEGQNVTLSCEQNLNHDAMYWYRQDPGQGLRLIYYSQIVNDFQKGDIAEGYSVSREKKESFPLTVTSAQKNPTAFYLCASSPRGLTYNEQFFGPGTRLTVL.

V usage is TRBV5-6 and J usage is TRBJ1-2, with 7 nucleotides matching TRBD1. Germline V gene lookup returns CDR1 SGHDT and CDR2 YYEEEE. The length of the CDR3 is 16 residues. J gave up 1 base and V 5 bases, and 11 bases lay outside the gene matches. The CDR3 loop is CASRPRQGNLNYGYTF. CDR3 sequence (DNA): TGTGCCAGCAGGCCGAGACAGGGAAATCTTAACTATGGCTACACCTTC.

The CDR3: CASSQESDSNSPLHF. CDR3 coding DNA: TGTGCCAGCTCTCAGGAGAGTGACAGCAATTCACCCCTCCACTTT. V gene TRBV18 combines with J gene TRBJ1-6; D possibly corresponds to TRBD1 (5 bases). Germline V gene lookup returns CDR1 KGHSH and CDR2 LQKENI. The CDR3 is 15 amino acids. Trimming left V 6 bases short and J 7 bases short, with 16 bases between.

A single count supports this clone. The chain recombines TRBV7-9 with TRBJ1-2; possibly TRBD1 for D (5 bases). V lost 5 bases to trimming and J lost 8 bases, with 18 bases between them. The germline CDR1 and CDR2 sequences are SEHNR and FQNEAQ (reference sequence). The CDR3 has 14 residues. The CDR3 nucleotides read TGTGCCAGCAGCCTCTCTAACAGGCGTGAAGGCTACACCTTC. Translating gives CASSLSNRREGYTF.

The rearrangement links TRBV7-2 to TRBJ2-5, with D perhaps being TRBD1 or TRBD2 (6 bases each). V lost 5 bases and J 4 bases, leaving 14 bases between the germline ends. Per germline, CDR1 SGHTA and CDR2 FQGNSA. The CDR3 is 14 residues long. The CDR3 spells CASSRRGGLETQYF. CDR3 DNA sequence: TGTGCCAGCAGCCGGCGTGGGGGGCTAGAGACCCAGTACTTC.

In this sample, this clone turned up once. The V and J genes are TRBV5-6 and TRBJ1-3, with 7 bases fitting TRBD1. CDR3 length equals 16 residues. CDR1 is SGHDT, CDR2 YYEEEE, per germline. J was trimmed by 1 base and V by 4 bases; bases with no gene match: 8. The DNA for the CDR3 is TGTGCCAGCAGCATGACAGGGCCTTTTTCTGGAAACACCATATATTTT. Translating it yields CASSMTGPFSGNTIYF.

The V call is TRBV29-1, the J call TRBJ2-3; D remains unclear. The CDR3 loop spans 10 amino acids. Germline V gene sequence: CDR1 SQVTM, CDR2 ANQGSEA. V lost 7 bases to trimming and J lost 11 bases, with 13 bases between them. DNA for the CDR3: TGCAGCGCTCGTGGGCCCATGCAGTATTTT. Its translation: CSARGPMQYF.

The chain has TRBV6-1 and TRBJ1-2; D is possibly TRBD1 (6 bases). Germline V gene lookup returns CDR1 MNHNS and CDR2 SASEGT. Trimming cost V 6 bases and J 4 bases, with 15 bases left between them. The CDR3 extends over 14 amino acids. For the CDR3, the DNA is TGTGCCAGCAGGGAGGGGGGGAAGGGCTATGGCTACACCTTC. It specifies CASREGGKGYGYTF.

This chain connects TRBV5-1 to TRBJ2-1; D is possibly TRBD1 or TRBD2 (5 bases each). The CDR3 runs to 14 residues. The V end lost 2 bases, the J end lost 3 bases, and 9 bases lay between the germline ends. In germline, CDR1 is SGHRS, CDR2 YFSETQ. CDR3: CASSLQEVYNEQFF. In DNA form, the CDR3 reads TGCGCCAGCAGCTTACAGGAGGTCTACAATGAGCAGTTCTTC.

The chain employs TRBV7-2 and TRBJ1-2; tentative D call: TRBD1 (5 bases). Per the germline V gene, CDR1 is SGHTA and CDR2 is FQGNSA. The CDR3 runs 15 residues. The V end was cut by 1 base, the J end by 1 base, with 10 bases between. The CDR3 coding sequence is TGTGCCAGCAGCTTAGGGACATCGGATAACTATGGCTACACCTTC. It specifies CASSLGTSDNYGYTF. The whole variable domain, filled in from reference TRBV7-2 and TRBJ1-2, reads GAGVSQSPSNKVTEKGKDVELRCDPISGHTALYWYRQSLGQGLEFLIYFQGNSAPDKSGLPSDRFSAERTGGSVSTLTIQRTQQEDSAVYLCASSLGTSDNYGYTFGSGTRLTVV.

Worth noting for this clone: This specimen includes other DNA sequences encoding the same CDR3. The chain combines TRBV30 with TRBJ2-7; 9 nucleotides line up with TRBD2. V dropped 0 bases and J dropped 2; count of bases not matched to a gene: 2. The CDR3 sequence is 14 residues long. Germline V CDR1 and CDR2: GTSNPN, SVGIG (reference sequence). The CDR3 nucleotides are TGTGCCTGGAGTGTGGCGGGGGGGACCTACGAGCAGTACTTC. This translates into CAWSVAGGTYEQYF. Complete variable domain (other parts from reference TRBV30 and TRBJ2-7): SQTIHQWPATLVQPVGSPLSLECTVEGTSNPNLYWYRQAAGRGLQLLFYSVGIGQISSEVPQNLSASRPQDRQFILSSKKLLLSDSGFYLCAWSVAGGTYEQYFGPGTRLTVT.

This clone has just one count. The J gene is TRBJ2-3, the V gene TRBV9, with TRBD1 matching over 7 bases. CDR1 is SGDLS, CDR2 YYNGEE, per germline. V trimming: 3 bases; J trimming: 3 bases; junction bases outside the gene matches: 7. This CDR3 is built from 15 residues. DNA for the CDR3: TGTGCCAGCAGCGACCGGGACAGAAGGACAGATACGCAGTATTTT. Its translation is CASSDRDRRTDTQYF.

The CDR3 DNA sequence: TGTGCCAGCTCACCGCAGGGGTACACCGGGGAGCTGTTTTTT. Encoded protein: CASSPQGYTGELFF. J is TRBJ2-2 and V is TRBV18; D possibly corresponds to TRBD1 (6 bases). Deletions cut 3 bases from V and 3 bases from J, with 8 bases between. Germline values: CDR1 KGHSH, CDR2 LQKENI. The CDR3 contains 14 residues.

The chain has TRBV9 and TRBJ1-2; D may be TRBD1 (5 bases). The V gene lost 0 bases and the J gene lost 2 bases, with 11 bases spanning the gap. In germline, CDR1 is SGDLS, CDR2 YYNGEE. The CDR3 length is 15 residues. The CDR3 DNA follows: TGTGCCAGCAGCGTAGGTTCAGGGCAGAACTATGGCTACACCTTC. This codes for CASSVGSGQNYGYTF.

The chain joins TRBV5-1 to TRBJ2-7; 9 bases are a match to TRBD1. The V gene's germline CDR1 is SGHRS and CDR2 YFSETQ. The V and J ends lost 0 bases and 3 bases, in that order; junction bases with no gene match: 7. This CDR3 comprises 16 residues. The CDR3, as DNA: TGCGCCAGCAGCTTGGGGGACAGGGTGTGGGACTACGAGCAGTACTTC. Its protein product is CASSLGDRVWDYEQYF. The variable domain in full, completed from reference TRBV5-1 and TRBJ2-7, reads KAGVTQTPRYLIKTRGQQVTLSCSPISGHRSVSWYQQTPGQGLQFLFEYFSETQRNKGNFPGRFSGRQFSNSRSEMNVSTLELGDSALYLCASSLGDRVWDYEQYFGPGTRLTVT.

The chain couples TRBV6-1 to TRBJ2-2; 10 bases are shared with TRBD1. The V and J ends lost 7 bases and 6 bases, in that order; junction bases with no gene match: 8. Germline CDR1 is MNHNS and CDR2 is SASEGT. This CDR3 region has 15 residues. CDR3 region: CASTDDRGRAGELFF. The DNA for the CDR3 is TGTGCCAGCACCGATGACAGGGGGCGGGCCGGGGAGCTGTTTTTT.

The genes are TRBV7-9 and TRBJ2-2; D might be TRBD1 or TRBD2, each matching 6 bases. With 3 bases removed from V and 5 bases from J, the gap between germline ends came to 10 bases. CDR3 size: 14 residues. Germline lookup yields CDR1 SEHNR and CDR2 FQNEAQ (reference sequence). The CDR3 nucleotides read TGTGCCAGCAGCTTTGGGGGGCGGACCGGGGAGCTGTTTTTT. This encodes CASSFGGRTGELFF.